Listed here is a single TCR beta chain. These data originate in a study of cytomegalovirus exposure and HLA in healthy donors. Trimming removed 1 base from V and 0 bases from J, with 9 bases in between. Germline V gives CDR1 SQVTM, CDR2 ANQGSEA. CDR3 length: 14 residues. Measured with immunoSEQ multiplex PCR; TCRdb has only the in-frame clones, and not every one. The table shows 57,000 or so clones, with roughly nine tenths occurring only once. The chain combines TRBV29-1 with TRBJ1-1; no firm D call. This receptor was identified in a woman aged 25 to 39 in good health and CMV-seronegative. Sequences were obtained from PBMCs. For the CDR3, the DNA is TGCAGCGTTGAAGTTCCGGGGATGAACACTGAAGCTTTCTTT. Amino acid sequence: CSVEVPGMNTEAFF.